This TCR beta chain came from a study of blood T cell repertoires in COVID-19. Study context: Nucleic acid was either cDNA or gDNA, and it came from T cells, B-cell-depleted T cells, or PBMCs.

CDR3 size: 17 residues. Trimming removed 4 bases from V and 2 bases from J, with 19 bases in between. From germline, CDR1 is MDHEN and CDR2 SYDVKM. Only in-frame clones appear in the TCRdb table, and some are missing; sequencing was by immunoSEQ multiplex PCR. This table holds roughly 120,000 clones, approximately 90% found once. The origin of this receptor is a woman aged 70-85 years who had recovered from COVID-19. The rearrangement uses TRBV28 and TRBJ2-3; the D gene is possibly TRBD2 (7 bases). Sequencing was carried out using peripheral blood. The CDR3 DNA reads as TGTGCCAGCAGTTCCCCCGAGGCGGGGGCAAACACAGATACGCAGTATTTT. Residues: CASSSPEAGANTDTQYF.